This T cell receptor (beta chain) was obtained from a study of T cell changes during pregnancy in multiple sclerosis. The data were produced by immunoSEQ multiplex PCR, yet TCRdb's version contains in-frame clones alone and is incomplete. Seen here are about 15,000 clones, approximately 88% observed once, and the top ten hold 18%. The CDR3 runs to 16 residues. The V segment lost 5 bases and the J segment 4 bases; nucleotides outside the gene matches: 10. CDR1 is LNHDA and CDR2 is SQIVND in the germline V gene (reference sequence). Material: CD8+ T cells from peripheral blood mononuclear cells, obtained in the third trimester of pregnancy. The clonotype comes from a female donor in good health, enrolled as a control in a pregnancy study. V is TRBV19 and J is TRBJ2-1, with 8 nucleotides matching TRBD2. The CDR3: CASSEQSGLAYNEQFF. CDR3 nucleotide sequence: TGTGCCAGTAGTGAACAGTCCGGACTAGCTTACAATGAGCAGTTCTTC.